The 5 T cell receptor beta chains below come from one sample, sequenced in a study of blood T cell repertoires in COVID-19. The protocol was immunoSEQ multiplex PCR, while the TCRdb copy is restricted to in-frame clones and leaves out a portion. The sample has about 280,000 clones, around 89% seen once; the top ten hold approximately 4.2%. The sequenced sample was peripheral blood. Receptor source: a man aged 40-55 years with acute or convalescent COVID-19.

V usage is TRBV5-1 and J usage is TRBJ1-2; 8 bases line up with TRBD1. The CDR3 extends over 14 amino acids. V lost 0 bases, J lost 8 bases, and 6 bases stayed unmatched. Per the germline V gene, CDR1 is SGHRS and CDR2 is YFSETQ. The CDR3 DNA reads TGCGCCAGCAGCTTGGAGACAGGGGATACGGGCTACACCTTC. It codes for CASSLETGDTGYTF. The full variable domain, its missing parts supplied by reference TRBV5-1 and TRBJ1-2, is KAGVTQTPRYLIKTRGQQVTLSCSPISGHRSVSWYQQTPGQGLQFLFEYFSETQRNKGNFPGRFSGRQFSNSRSEMNVSTLELGDSALYLCASSLETGDTGYTFGSGTRLTVV.

This chain uses TRBV5-5 with TRBJ1-2, with D uncertain. Trimming removed 0 bases from V and 8 bases from J, with 20 bases in between. Germline V gives CDR1 SGHKS, CDR2 YYEKEE (reference sequence). The CDR3 extends over 16 amino acids. As DNA, the CDR3 is TGTGCCAGCAGCTTGGCCGCGTTCCGCGAGGCGTACGGCTACACCTTC. Translation: CASSLAAFREAYGYTF. The full variable domain, with the rest looked up from reference TRBV5-5 and TRBJ1-2, is DAGVTQSPTHLIKTRGQQVTLRCSPISGHKSVSWYQQVLGQGPQFIFQYYEKEERGRGNFPDRFSARQFPNYSSELNVNALLLGDSALYLCASSLAAFREAYGYTFGSGTRLTVV.

This chain connects TRBV12-5 to TRBJ2-2; 8 nucleotides align to TRBD2. The CDR3 consists of 15 residues. Germline CDR1 and CDR2: LGHNT and FRNRAP. V shed 7 bases and J 4 bases; nucleotides not matched to a gene: 8. The DNA for the CDR3 is TGTGCTAGTGCCCTCTCCCGGGGGGGCACCGGGGAGCTGTTTTTT. Translating gives CASALSRGGTGELFF.

The rearrangement links TRBV20-1 to TRBJ2-7; 10 bases match TRBD1. V lost 3 bases, J lost 2 bases, and 4 bases stayed unmatched. The CDR3 runs 14 residues. Germline-derived CDR1 and CDR2 are DFQATT and SNEGSKA (reference sequence). The CDR3 bases are TGCAGTGCTAGTCCGGGACAGGGGACCTACGAGCAGTACTTC. Translation: CSASPGQGTYEQYF.

This chain links TRBV7-2 with TRBJ1-4; TRBD1 aligns across 9 bases. The CDR3 is made up of 16 amino acids. The V and J ends lost 4 bases and 7 bases, in that order; junction bases with no gene match: 10. Germline CDR1 is SGHTA and CDR2 is FQGNSA. CDR3 in amino acids: CASSSSRDRVREKLFF. DNA of the CDR3: TGTGCCAGCAGCTCTTCCCGGGACAGGGTTCGTGAAAAACTGTTTTTT.